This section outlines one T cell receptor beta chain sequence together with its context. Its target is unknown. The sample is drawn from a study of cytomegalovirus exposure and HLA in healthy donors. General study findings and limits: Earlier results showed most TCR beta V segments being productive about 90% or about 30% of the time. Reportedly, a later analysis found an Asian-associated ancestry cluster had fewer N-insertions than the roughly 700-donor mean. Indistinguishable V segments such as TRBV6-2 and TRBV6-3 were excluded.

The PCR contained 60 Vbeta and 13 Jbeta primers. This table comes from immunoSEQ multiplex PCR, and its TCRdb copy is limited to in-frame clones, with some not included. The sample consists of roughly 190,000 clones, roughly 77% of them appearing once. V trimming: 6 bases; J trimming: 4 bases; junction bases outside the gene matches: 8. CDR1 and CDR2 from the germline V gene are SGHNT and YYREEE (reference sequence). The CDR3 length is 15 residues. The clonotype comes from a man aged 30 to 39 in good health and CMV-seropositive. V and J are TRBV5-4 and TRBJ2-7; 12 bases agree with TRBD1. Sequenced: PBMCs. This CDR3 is CASMKGQGAAYEQYF. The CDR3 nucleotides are TGTGCCAGCATGAAGGGACAGGGGGCAGCGTACGAGCAGTACTTC.